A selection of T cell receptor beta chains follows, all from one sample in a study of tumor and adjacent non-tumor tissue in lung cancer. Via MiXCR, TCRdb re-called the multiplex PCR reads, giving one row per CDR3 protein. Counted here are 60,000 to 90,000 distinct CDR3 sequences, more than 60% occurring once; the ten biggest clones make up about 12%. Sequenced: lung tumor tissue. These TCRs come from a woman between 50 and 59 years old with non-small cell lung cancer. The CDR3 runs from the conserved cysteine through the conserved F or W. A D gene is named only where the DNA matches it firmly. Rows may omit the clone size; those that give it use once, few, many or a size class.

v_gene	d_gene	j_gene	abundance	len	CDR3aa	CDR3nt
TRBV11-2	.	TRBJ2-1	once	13	CASSQEAANEQFF	TGTGCCAGCAGCCAGGAGGCGGCCAATGAGCAGTTCTTC
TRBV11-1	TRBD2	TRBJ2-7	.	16	CAISDLGTNVLWEQYF	TGTGCCATCAGCGACCTCGGGACTAATGTACTCTGGGAGCAGTACTTC
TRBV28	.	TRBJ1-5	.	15	CASSFPGIEYQPQHF	TGTGCCAGCAGTTTCCCCGGGATAGAGTATCAGCCCCAACATTTT
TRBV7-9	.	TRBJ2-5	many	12	CASSLGIETQYF	TGTGCCAGCAGCTTAGGGATAGAGACCCAGTACTTC
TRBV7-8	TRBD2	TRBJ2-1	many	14	CASSGLVSYNEQFF	TGTGCCAGCAGCGGACTAGTGTCCTACAATGAGCAGTTCTTC
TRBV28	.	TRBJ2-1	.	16	CASRWGPPLTYNEQIF	TGTGCCAGCAGGTGGGGACCTCCCTTAACCTACAATGAGCAGATCTTC
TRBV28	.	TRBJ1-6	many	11	CASSYNSPLHF	TGTGCCAGCAGTTATAATTCACCCCTCCACTTT
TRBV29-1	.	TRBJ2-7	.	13	CSVSRDLTYEQYF	TGCAGCGTTTCCAGGGACCTCACCTATGAGCAGTACTTC
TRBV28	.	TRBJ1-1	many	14	CASSFLDSVTEAFF	TGTGCCAGCAGCTTCCTCGACAGCGTGACTGAAGCTTTCTTT
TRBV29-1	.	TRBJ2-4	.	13	CSVFEPWVDIQYF	TGCAGTGTTTTCGAACCATGGGTAGACATTCAGTACTTC
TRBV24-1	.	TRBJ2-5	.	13	CATSEWAVDTQYF	TGTGCCACCAGTGAATGGGCGGTGGATACCCAGTACTTC
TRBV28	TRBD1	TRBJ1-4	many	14	CASSSTGGKGELFF	TGTGCCAGCAGTTCGACAGGGGGAAAAGGGGAACTGTTTTTT
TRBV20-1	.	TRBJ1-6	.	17	CSARVWKGDYYNAPLHF	TGCAGTGCTAGAGTTTGGAAGGGGGACTACTATAATGCACCCCTCCACTTT
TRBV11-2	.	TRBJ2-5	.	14	CASSFSGTLETQYF	TGTGCCAGCAGCTTCAGCGGAACCTTAGAGACCCAGTACTTC
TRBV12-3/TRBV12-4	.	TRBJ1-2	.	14	CSSSEQGIGYGCTF	.
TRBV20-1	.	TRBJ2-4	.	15	CSAASVVGSLNIQYF	TGCAGTGCCGCTAGTGTGGTCGGGAGCCTAAACATTCAGTACTTC